These 6 T cell receptor beta chains were sequenced from one sample in a study of cytomegalovirus exposure and HLA in healthy donors. Both 60 Vbeta primers and 13 Jbeta primers went into the PCR. Clones were sequenced by immunoSEQ multiplex PCR, and TCRdb holds only the in-frame ones, with some missing. Of 130,000 to 150,000 clones in the sample, about 64% were seen once. Sequencing input: PBMCs. The receptors come from a man between 60 and 75 years old in good health and CMV-seronegative.

The chain links TRBV30 to TRBJ1-2; D is unresolved. Deletions cut 0 bases from V and 5 bases from J, with 16 bases between. The CDR3 runs 15 residues. Germline V gives CDR1 GTSNPN, CDR2 SVGIG (reference sequence). The chain's CDR3 is CAWSVLRGARYGYTF. CDR3 nucleotide sequence: TGTGCCTGGAGTGTACTGCGGGGAGCAAGATATGGCTACACCTTC.

This chain links TRBV10-2 with TRBJ2-1; D unresolved. The CDR3 is 16 residues long. Germline CDR1 WSHSY, CDR2 SAAADI. V lost 4 bases to trimming and J lost 6 bases, with 19 bases between them. The DNA for the CDR3 is TGCGCCAGCAGTGGGGCCCTTTCAGTCGCATCCAATGAGCAGTTCTTC. Translated: CASSGALSVASNEQFF.

The gene calls are TRBV7-2 and TRBJ2-7, with 10 bases fitting TRBD1. The CDR3 is 14 amino acids. V shed 3 bases, J shed 4 bases, and the junction held 3 bases outside the gene matches. The germline V gene has CDR1 SGHTA and CDR2 FQGNSA. Here the CDR3 reads CASSFPGQGYEQYF. CDR3 bases: TGTGCCAGCAGCTTCCCGGGACAGGGGTACGAGCAGTACTTC.

This sequence joins TRBV7-2 and TRBJ1-5, with 8 bases matching TRBD1. V lost 0 bases and J lost 7; bases outside the gene matches: 8. From germline, CDR1 is SGHTA and CDR2 FQGNSA. This CDR3 comprises 16 residues. As DNA, the CDR3 is TGTGCCAGCAGCTTAGCGCCCAACAGGGGGGAACAGCCCCAGCATTTT. This gives the protein CASSLAPNRGEQPQHF.

This chain connects TRBV6-5 to TRBJ2-7; tentative D call: TRBD1 (5 bases). This CDR3 is 15 amino acids long. The V and J ends lost 0 bases and 0 bases respectively, with 9 bases between them. Germline V gives CDR1 MNHEY, CDR2 SVGAGI. Here the CDR3 reads CASSYSPDSSYEQYF. The CDR3 DNA sequence: TGTGCCAGCAGTTACTCACCCGACAGCTCCTACGAGCAGTACTTC.

V is TRBV30 and J is TRBJ1-1; the D is unclear. Germline-derived CDR1 and CDR2 are GTSNPN and SVGIG (reference sequence). The CDR3 spans 11 residues. Trimming left V 4 bases short and J 6 bases short, with 9 bases between. CDR3 region: CAWNPGAEAFF. The DNA for the CDR3 is TGTGCCTGGAACCCCGGGGCTGAAGCTTTCTTT.